The 10 T cell receptor beta chains listed next were all sequenced from one sample in a study of post-analysis software for immune sequencing data. Study results and caveats: There were five TRBV segments more frequent in patients than controls, and TRBV5-6, TRBV5-1 and TRBV20-1 were among them.

Antigens of these TCRs are unknown. Unique molecular identifiers were present in the TCR beta cDNA libraries. TCRdb passed the PCR reads through MiXCR, listing each CDR3 protein once. Of approximately 250,000 distinct CDR3 sequences detected, 30% to 45% appear once; the ten largest clones hold under 5.5%. Sequenced: blood. These receptors originate from a girl under 18 with multiple sclerosis.

This clonotype was observed at least ten times. This chain uses TRBV7-8 with TRBJ2-1, with 7 bases that match TRBD2. V lost 4 bases to trimming and J lost 15 bases; unmatched junction nucleotides: 15. Germline assignment: CDR1 SGHVS and CDR2 FQNEAQ. The CDR3 contains 14 residues. This CDR3 is CASSSFEAGTNPFF. CDR3 DNA: TGTGCCAGCAGCTCCTTTGAGGCCGGGACTAATCCGTTCTTC.

In its sample, this clonotype was seen many times. The rearrangement uses TRBV6-5 and TRBJ2-1, with 11 bases matching TRBD1. Germline-derived CDR1 and CDR2 are MNHEY and SVGAGI. This CDR3 comprises 16 residues. After removal of 5 bases from V and 8 bases from J, the junction contained 11 bases not matched to a gene. CDR3 sequence: CASSRLPGQGGDEQFF. In DNA form, the CDR3 reads TGTGCCAGCAGTCGGTTACCGGGACAGGGGGGTGATGAGCAGTTCTTC.

This rearrangement joins TRBV6-2 or TRBV6-3 to TRBJ2-5; unclear D gene. CDR1 is MNHEY and CDR2 is SVGEGT in the germline V gene. V lost 8 bases, J lost 5 bases, and 15 bases lay in between. This CDR3 spans 13 amino acids. Written as DNA, the CDR3 is TGTGCCAGCGGGGTCCTGAGGCAGGAGACCCAGTACTTC. Protein sequence: CASGVLRQETQYF.

In its sample, this clonotype was seen many times. The chain recombines TRBV6-6 with TRBJ1-2, with 8 bases that match TRBD1. V lost 6 bases and J lost 0; bases outside the gene matches: 6. Germline loops: CDR1 MNHNY, CDR2 SVGAGI (reference sequence). There are 15 residues in the CDR3. CDR3 region: CASSRGQAANYGYTF. CDR3 bases: TGTGCCAGCAGCCGGGGACAGGCGGCTAACTATGGCTACACCTTC.

This clonotype was found many times. This rearrangement joins TRBV5-1 to TRBJ2-7; TRBD1 aligns across 7 bases. The CDR3 covers 13 residues. V was clipped by 0 bases and J by 6 bases; unmatched bases: 3. Germline CDR1 is SGHRS and CDR2 is YFSETQ. For the CDR3, the DNA is TGCGCCAGCAGCTTGGCGACAGGGACCGAGCAGTACTTC. It encodes CASSLATGTEQYF.

This chain uses TRBV11-2 with TRBJ2-5, with D tentatively TRBD2 (6 bases). TRBJ2-7 explains the end of the DNA better; the J call may be wrong. Germline assignment: CDR1 SGHAT and CDR2 FQNNGV. The CDR3 is made up of 17 amino acids. The CDR3 region has the DNA TGTGCCAGCAGCTTTCTGCGCTCCGCCGGAGGGATCCACGAGCAGTACTTC. Protein: CASSFLRSAGGIHEQYF.

Only a few counts were recorded for this clonotype. V usage is TRBV12-3 or TRBV12-4 and J usage is TRBJ1-1, with D possibly being TRBD1 (5 bases). Trimming left V 3 bases short and J 6 bases short, with 17 bases between. The CDR3 extends over 15 amino acids. The CDR3 loop reads CASSFWGRGGSEAFF. Here the CDR3 DNA reads TGTGCCAGCAGTTTCTGGGGGAGGGGAGGCTCTGAAGCTTTCTTT.

This clonotype has just a few counts. CDR3 residues: CASSLTRGADTEAFF. Written as DNA, the CDR3 is TGTGCCAGCAGTCTTACCAGGGGGGCGGACACTGAAGCTTTCTTT. The rearrangement links TRBV12-3 or TRBV12-4 to TRBJ1-1, with 7 bases lining up with TRBD1. V gave up 5 bases and J gave up 3 bases; unmatched junction bases: 9. CDR3 length: 15 residues.

CDR3 sequence reads: CASSWGQTNTEAFF. In DNA form, the CDR3 reads TGTGCCAGCAGTTGGGGACAGACGAACACTGAAGCTTTCTTT. The V and J genes are TRBV28 and TRBJ1-1; the match to TRBD1 covers 7 bases. The CDR3 extends over 14 amino acids. V shed 4 bases, J shed 1 base, and the junction held 3 bases outside the gene matches. Germline V CDR1 and CDR2: MDHEN, SYDVKM.

This clonotype was counted ten times or more. This chain joins TRBV5-1 and TRBJ1-2; D ambiguous. This CDR3 spans 12 amino acids. From germline, CDR1 is SGHRS and CDR2 YFSETQ. Trimming took 3 bases from V and 7 from J, leaving 10 bases between them. The CDR3: CASSYSGVGYTF. The CDR3 nucleotides are TGCGCCAGCAGCTACTCCGGGGTTGGCTACACCTTC.